The 3 T cell receptor beta chains presented below share a single source sample, sequenced in a study of T cell responses to AZD1222 COVID-19 vaccine. Assay: immunoSEQ multiplex PCR; the TCRdb copy retains only in-frame clones and omits some. The sample includes some 150,000 clones, around nine tenths of them seen just once. Sequences were derived from peripheral blood, sampled on day 0 of MenACWY control vaccination. The receptor set was obtained from an adult in good health.

The chain has TRBV3-1 (or the pseudogene TRBV3-2) and TRBJ2-1, with 11 bases fitting TRBD2. The germline gives CDR1 LGHDT, CDR2 YNNKEL (reference sequence). After removal of 4 bases from V and 9 bases from J, the junction contained 11 bases not matched to a gene. CDR3 length: 16 residues. This chain's CDR3 is CASSLSDSGRAGEQFF. The CDR3 region has the DNA TGTGCCAGCAGCCTGTCGGATAGCGGGAGGGCTGGTGAGCAGTTCTTC.

This clone showed up just once. This chain connects TRBV3-1 (or the pseudogene TRBV3-2) to TRBJ1-2, with 12 bases fitting TRBD1. This CDR3 comprises 16 residues. J was trimmed by 7 bases and V by 4 bases; bases with no gene match: 10. CDR1 is LGHDT and CDR2 is YNNKEL in the germline V gene (reference sequence). The CDR3: CASSPPSGDRGLGYTF. The CDR3, as DNA: TGTGCCAGCAGCCCTCCCTCCGGGGACAGGGGGCTTGGCTACACCTTC.

The genes are TRBV6-2 or TRBV6-3 and TRBJ1-5; D might be TRBD1 (5 bases). The V end was cut by 6 bases, the J end by 9 bases, with 21 bases between. Germline CDR1 reads MNHEY; CDR2 reads SVGEGT. This CDR3 is 15 amino acids long. Here the CDR3 DNA reads TGTGCCAGCAGCCCCCCCGGGACCCGGGGCGGGCCCCAGCATTTT. Protein sequence: CASSPPGTRGGPQHF.